These T cell receptor beta chains were read from a single sample in a study of CD8 T cells in Susac syndrome. TCRdb re-called the immunoSEQ multiplex PCR reads through MiXCR, storing one row per CDR3 protein. Of some 26,000 distinct CDR3 sequences listed, over 85% are singletons. The sample was CD8+ T cells from PBMCs. The source is a human donor with Susac syndrome. CDR3s include the opening cysteine and the closing phenylalanine or tryptophan. D genes are given only for firm matches.

CDR3aa	CDR3nt	j_gene	d_gene	v_gene	len
CASSYRMQPSNEKLFF	TGTGCCAGCAGTTACAGAATGCAGCCTTCTAATGAAAAACTGTTTTTT	TRBJ1-4	-	TRBV6-5	16
CASSLGPGQPQHF	TGCGCCAGCAGCTTAGGGCCCGGTCAGCCCCAGCATTTT	TRBJ1-5	-	TRBV5-1	13
CASSLSGRVYEQYF	TGTGCCAGCAGTTTAAGTGGCAGGGTCTACGAGCAGTACTTC	TRBJ2-7	-	TRBV27	14
CASSHPIRTGVNTGELFF	TGTGCCAGCAGCCATCCCATTCGGACAGGGGTGAACACCGGGGAGCTGTTTTTT	TRBJ2-2	TRBD1	TRBV4-2	18
CASSYMDLRGNEQFF	TGTGCCAGCAGTTACATGGATCTGCGGGGCAATGAGCAGTTCTTC	TRBJ2-1	-	TRBV6-5	15
CASSYGGTEQYF	TGTGCCAGCAGTTACGGAGGGACCGAGCAGTACTTC	TRBJ2-7	-	TRBV6-5	12
CASSSGDGYTF	TGTGCCAGCAGTTCAGGGGATGGCTACACCTTC	TRBJ1-2	-	TRBV7-8	11
CASSFSPTYEQYF	TGTGCCAGTAGTTTCAGTCCAACCTACGAGCAGTACTTC	TRBJ2-7	-	TRBV19	13
CASSLDRSSHEAFF	TGTGCCAGCAGCTTGGACAGGTCGAGTCACGAAGCTTTCTTT	TRBJ1-1	-	TRBV5-4	14
CASSLTEDRGDNQPQHF	TGTGCCAGCAGCCTTACTGAAGACAGGGGGGATAACCAGCCCCAGCATTTT	TRBJ1-5	TRBD1	TRBV28	17
CSVETVSGTGVLTGELFF	TGCAGCGTTGAAACAGTTTCGGGTACAGGGGTTCTTACCGGGGAGCTGTTTTTT	TRBJ2-2	TRBD1	TRBV29-1	18
CSVEPGQGAHEQYF	TGCAGCGTTGAACCGGGACAGGGGGCTCACGAGCAGTACTTC	TRBJ2-7	TRBD1	TRBV29-1	14
CASSLEADEQYF	TGCGCCAGCAGCTTGGAGGCAGACGAGCAGTACTTC	TRBJ2-7	-	TRBV5-1	12
CATSDSLLGSLYNEQFF	TGTGCCACCAGTGACTCCCTATTGGGGAGCTTATACAATGAGCAGTTCTTC	TRBJ2-1	-	TRBV24-1	17